There are a few counts of the clone carrying this T cell receptor (beta chain). Sample-barcoded 5' priming and a J-beta primer mix drove a second PCR of about 6 to 12 cycles. The authors tagged each cDNA molecule using a template-switch adaptor with 12 random nucleotides. One entry per CDR3 protein results from TCRdb running MiXCR on the 5' RACE reads. The profile shows roughly 1 million distinct CDR3 sequences, approximately 25% of them singletons. The total RNA that was extracted per sample amounted to at least 6 micrograms. This sample was included in a study of blood T cells in healthy people across ages. V gave up 3 bases and J gave up 1 base, with 7 bases separating them. Germline V lookup: CDR1 DFQATT, CDR2 SNEGSKA (reference sequence). The CDR3 has 12 residues. This sample also appeared in a second study, on T cells of mothers and their children.

The sequencing input was blood. This clonotype was sampled from a girl aged 2-10 years in good health. This chain uses TRBV20-1 with TRBJ2-7, with D perhaps given as TRBD1 or TRBD2 (5 bases each). The DNA for the CDR3 is TGCAGTGCTAGCGAGGGGTCCTACGAGCAGTACTTC. Protein: CSASEGSYEQYF.